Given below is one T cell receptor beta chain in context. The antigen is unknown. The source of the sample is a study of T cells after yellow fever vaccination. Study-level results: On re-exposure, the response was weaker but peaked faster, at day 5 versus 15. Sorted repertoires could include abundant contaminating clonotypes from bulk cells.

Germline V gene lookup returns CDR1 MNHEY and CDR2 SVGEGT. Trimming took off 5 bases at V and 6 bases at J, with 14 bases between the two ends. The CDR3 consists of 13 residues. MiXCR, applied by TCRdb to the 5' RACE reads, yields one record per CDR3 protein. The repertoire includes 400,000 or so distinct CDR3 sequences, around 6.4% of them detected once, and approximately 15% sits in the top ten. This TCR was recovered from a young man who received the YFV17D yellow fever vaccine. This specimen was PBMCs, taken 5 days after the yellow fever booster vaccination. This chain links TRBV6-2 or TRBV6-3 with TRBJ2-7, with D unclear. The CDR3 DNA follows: TGTGCCAGCAGTCGGCAGCGTAAAGGCGAGCAGTACTTC. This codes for CASSRQRKGEQYF.